Each of the 15 T cell receptor beta chains below was sequenced from the same sample in a study of blood T cell repertoires in COVID-19. Measured with immunoSEQ multiplex PCR; TCRdb has only the in-frame clones, and not every one. The data hold over 200,000 clones, with roughly 85% observed a single time. Input material: peripheral blood. Source of these receptors: a middle-aged woman with active or convalescent COVID-19.

The CDR3 coding sequence is TGTGCCAGCAGTGAGACAGTCCTGAGGCCCCAGCATTTT. It yields the protein CASSETVLRPQHF. This chain connects TRBV6-1 to TRBJ1-5, with D possibly TRBD1 on 5 matching bases. CDR1 and CDR2 from the germline V gene are MNHNS and SASEGT. CDR3 length: 13 amino acids. The ends were cut back, 3 bases at V and 9 bases at J, with 12 bases in the middle.

The V gene is TRBV27, the J gene TRBJ2-1, with 9 bases aligning to TRBD2. Germline CDR1 MNHEY, CDR2 SMNVEV (reference sequence). Trimming cost V 6 bases and J 6 bases; bases outside gene matches: 12. The CDR3 is 16 amino acids. The DNA of the CDR3 is TGTGCCAGCAGCCCTCGACTGGGCGGGGGGGCCAATGAGCAGTTCTTC. As protein: CASSPRLGGGANEQFF.

This chain connects TRBV27 to TRBJ2-7; 9 nucleotides agree with TRBD1. The V gene's germline CDR1 is MNHEY and CDR2 SMNVEV (reference sequence). V lost 4 bases and J lost 2; bases outside the gene matches: 6. The CDR3 is 15 residues long. DNA of the CDR3: TGTGCCAGCAGTTCATCTGACAGGGGGGCCTACGAGCAGTACTTC. Translation: CASSSSDRGAYEQYF.

The chain combines TRBV3-1 (or the pseudogene TRBV3-2) with TRBJ1-6; D is unresolved. Germline values: CDR1 LGHDT, CDR2 YNNKEL (reference sequence). V lost 6 bases, J lost 7 bases, and 13 bases lay in between. CDR3 length: 14 residues. The CDR3 DNA is TGTGCCAGCAGGCCGCAGGTCCCGAATTCACCCCTCCACTTT. Residues: CASRPQVPNSPLHF.

The V gene is TRBV4-2, the J gene TRBJ1-3; a possible D gene is TRBD1 (5 bases). This CDR3 is 16 amino acids long. Deletions cut 1 base from V and 1 base from J, with 11 bases between. Germline V gene data show CDR1 as LGHNA and CDR2 as YNFKEQ. For the CDR3, the DNA is TGTGCCAGCAGCCAAGCCCAAACAGGATCTGGAAACACCATATATTTT. It encodes CASSQAQTGSGNTIYF.

The J gene is TRBJ2-7, the V gene TRBV10-2, with TRBD1 matching over 7 bases. The junction had 2 bases not matched to a gene; V was cut back by 8 bases and J by 4 bases. The CDR3 runs to 11 residues. In germline, CDR1 is WSHSY, CDR2 SAAADI. The CDR3 DNA reads as TGCGCCAGCCGGGACAGTTACGAGCAGTACTTC. Amino acids: CASRDSYEQYF.

The chain uses TRBV24-1 and TRBJ1-2; no clear D gene. The ends were cut back, 3 bases at V and 4 bases at J, with 11 bases in the middle. Germline values: CDR1 KGHDR, CDR2 SFDVKD. This CDR3 contains 14 residues. The CDR3 DNA sequence: TGTGCCACCAGTGATCCCGGGAGAGTCTATGGCTACACCTTC. Residues: CATSDPGRVYGYTF.

The chain carries TRBV28 and TRBJ1-1, with TRBD1 identical over 8 bases. V lost 7 bases to trimming and J lost 1 base; unmatched junction nucleotides: 5. Germline loops: CDR1 MDHEN, CDR2 SYDVKM. This CDR3 has 14 amino acids. The CDR3 DNA reads as TGTGCCAGCAAAAGGACAGGGAGGAACACTGAAGCTTTCTTT. Residues: CASKRTGRNTEAFF.

This clone was found a few times. The chain combines TRBV11-3 with TRBJ1-6, with 9 bases matching TRBD1. V trimming: 5 bases; J trimming: 10 bases; junction bases outside the gene matches: 3. CDR3 length: 13 residues. CDR1 is SGHNT, CDR2 YENEEA, per germline. The CDR3 protein is CASSPGQGSPLHF. CDR3 nucleotide sequence: TGTGCCAGCAGCCCCGGACAGGGGTCACCCCTCCACTTT.

The chain uses TRBV27 and TRBJ2-7, with D tentatively TRBD1 (6 bases). In germline, CDR1 is MNHEY, CDR2 SMNVEV (reference sequence). V was cut by 3 bases and J by 2 bases, with 14 bases left in between. The CDR3 is 15 amino acids. The DNA of the CDR3 is TGTGCCAGCAGTTTCCGGGACACTGCTGCCTACGAGCAGTACTTC. Translation gives CASSFRDTAAYEQYF.

The chain has TRBV2 and TRBJ1-1; D is ambiguous. Deletions cut 2 bases from V and 1 base from J, with 5 bases between. The CDR3 spans 13 residues. The germline V gene has CDR1 SNHLY and CDR2 FYNNEI. CDR3 in amino acids: CASSEFGNTEAFF. Written as DNA, the CDR3 is TGTGCCAGCAGTGAATTCGGGAACACTGAAGCTTTCTTT.

The V and J genes are TRBV14 and TRBJ1-6; D is uncertain. V was trimmed by 1 base and J by 10 bases, leaving 8 bases between them. This CDR3 is 13 amino acids long. Germline V gives CDR1 SGHDN, CDR2 FVKESK. CDR3: CASSQVSSSPLHF. The CDR3 nucleotides are TGTGCCAGCAGCCAAGTTAGTAGCTCACCCCTCCACTTT.

The chain is built from TRBV7-3 and TRBJ2-1; 8 nucleotides line up with TRBD2. From germline, CDR1 is SGHTA and CDR2 FQGTGA. V lost 2 bases, J lost 2 bases, and 2 bases stayed unmatched. The CDR3 contains 15 residues. CDR3 nucleotide sequence: TGTGCCAGCAGCTTACTTAGCGGGGCCTACAATGAGCAGTTCTTC. Protein: CASSLLSGAYNEQFF.

V gene TRBV5-1 combines with J gene TRBJ2-3; D might be TRBD2 (6 bases). The CDR3 extends over 16 amino acids. CDR1 is SGHRS and CDR2 is YFSETQ in the germline V gene. The V gene lost 0 bases and the J gene lost 3 bases, with 14 bases spanning the gap. The CDR3 reads CASSLAARGNTDTQYF. CDR3 in DNA: TGCGCCAGCAGCTTGGCAGCACGGGGGAATACAGATACGCAGTATTTT. Using reference TRBV5-1 and TRBJ2-3 for the parts outside the CDR3, the full variable domain is KAGVTQTPRYLIKTRGQQVTLSCSPISGHRSVSWYQQTPGQGLQFLFEYFSETQRNKGNFPGRFSGRQFSNSRSEMNVSTLELGDSALYLCASSLAARGNTDTQYFGPGTRLTVL.

The V gene is TRBV6-5, the J gene TRBJ2-2; no clear D. Germline V lookup: CDR1 MNHEY, CDR2 SVGAGI. V dropped 6 bases and J dropped 1 base, with 9 bases sitting between them. The CDR3 has 14 amino acids. CDR3 nucleotide sequence: TGTGCCAGCAGAATACAAGTGAACACCGGGGAGCTGTTTTTT. Its protein product is CASRIQVNTGELFF.